Shown below are 21 T cell receptor beta chains from a single sample sequenced in a study of monozygotic twins with inflammatory bowel disease. TCRdb reprocessed the 5' RACE reads and keeps a single row for each CDR3 protein, giving no DNA. Its listing shows a few hundred thousand distinct CDR3 sequences. The material sequenced was blood. The receptors derive from a human donor with ulcerative colitis or Crohn's disease, or a healthy co-twin of an affected twin (not recorded which).

The gene calls are TRBV20-1 and TRBJ2-5. This CDR3 contains 12 residues. Per germline, CDR1 DFQATT and CDR2 SNEGSKA (reference sequence). The CDR3 loop reads CSAGNPQETQYF.

The genes are TRBV30 and TRBJ2-3; lacking DNA, the TRBD1 call made by TCRdb goes unchecked. This CDR3 spans 12 amino acids. The germline V gene encodes CDR1 GTSNPN and CDR2 SVGIG (reference sequence). The CDR3 region is CAWSYQGDTQYF.

The chain combines TRBV5-1 with TRBJ1-3. CDR3 size: 14 residues. Germline CDR1 reads SGHRS; CDR2 reads YFSETQ. The chain's CDR3 is CASSLDSAGNTIYF. The full variable domain, rest sourced from reference TRBV5-1 and TRBJ1-3, is KAGVTQTPRYLIKTRGQQVTLSCSPISGHRSVSWYQQTPGQGLQFLFEYFSETQRNKGNFPGRFSGRQFSNSRSEMNVSTLELGDSALYLCASSLDSAGNTIYFGEGSWLTVV.

The chain is built from TRBV14 and TRBJ2-7; TCRdb's D call, TRBD1, is unchecked because there is no DNA. This CDR3 has 16 residues. In germline, CDR1 is SGHDN, CDR2 FVKESK. CDR3 in amino acids: CASSQDPRGTSYEQYF. The whole variable domain, remainder taken from reference TRBV14 and TRBJ2-7, is EAGVTQFPSHSVIEKGQTVTLRCDPISGHDNLYWYRRVMGKEIKFLLHFVKESKQDESGMPNNRFLAERTGGTYSTLKVQPAELEDSGVYFCASSQDPRGTSYEQYFGPGTRLTVT.

The rearrangement joins TRBV13 to TRBJ2-3; TCRdb's assignment of TRBD2 cannot be checked, as there is no DNA. The CDR3 runs to 19 residues. The germline gives CDR1 PRHDT, CDR2 FYEKMQ (reference sequence). CDR3 loop: CASSLFGIAGVPATDTQYF.

The chain combines TRBV18 with TRBJ1-5; TCRdb calls TRBD1, which cannot be checked without DNA. The V gene's germline CDR1 is KGHSH and CDR2 LQKENI. The CDR3 is 14 amino acids. The CDR3 sequence: CASSPGGHNQPQHF.

The chain carries TRBV5-1 and TRBJ2-5. This CDR3 region has 15 residues. Germline CDR1 SGHRS, CDR2 YFSETQ. CDR3 sequence reads: CASSFGFGGQETQYF.

The chain joins TRBV11-2 to TRBJ2-3; no DNA is available, so the TRBD2 call from TCRdb remains unchecked. Germline CDR1 reads SGHAT; CDR2 reads FQNNGV. The CDR3 totals 14 residues. The CDR3 sequence: CATGLAGPTDTQYF. The full variable domain, in which reference TRBV11-2 and TRBJ2-3 provide the parts outside the CDR3, is EAGVAQSPRYKIIEKRQSVAFWCNPISGHATLYWYQQILGQGPKLLIQFQNNGVVDDSQLPKDRFSAERLKGVDSTLKIQPAKLEDSAVYLCATGLAGPTDTQYFGPGTRLTVL.

This chain connects TRBV14 to TRBJ2-7; TCRdb calls TRBD1, which cannot be checked without DNA. Per germline, CDR1 SGHDN and CDR2 FVKESK. The CDR3 loop spans 14 amino acids. The CDR3 sequence: CASSPGTGYYEQYF.

The chain uses TRBV7-3 and TRBJ1-1. CDR1 is SGHTA, CDR2 FQGTGA, per germline. This CDR3 comprises 13 residues. CDR3 amino acids: CASSLLMNTEAFF.

The V and J genes are TRBV3-1 and TRBJ2-7; TCRdb proposes TRBD2, but this gene call is untestable without DNA. CDR3 length: 16 amino acids. Germline V gene lookup returns CDR1 LGHDT and CDR2 YNNKEL (reference sequence). This CDR3 is CASSPMLAGGHYEQYF.

This rearrangement joins TRBV19 to TRBJ2-7; there is no DNA to check the TCRdb D call of TRBD1. The germline CDR1 and CDR2 sequences are LNHDA and SQIVND (reference sequence). The CDR3 contains 14 residues. The chain's CDR3 is CASKGGTVPYEQYF. Full variable domain (outside the CDR3, taken from reference TRBV19 and TRBJ2-7): DGGITQSPKYLFRKEGQNVTLSCEQNLNHDAMYWYRQDPGQGLRLIYYSQIVNDFQKGDIAEGYSVSREKKESFPLTVTSAQKNPTAFYLCASKGGTVPYEQYFGPGTRLTVT.

V is TRBV7-2 and J is TRBJ1-1; TCRdb lists TRBD1, though no DNA is available to test this call. The CDR3 length is 16 residues. Germline V gene sequence: CDR1 SGHTA, CDR2 FQGNSA. CDR3 amino acids: CASSLWDTGENTEAFF.

The gene calls are TRBV18 and TRBJ2-2; TCRdb indicates TRBD2, and absent DNA this call remains unverified. This CDR3 comprises 17 residues. Germline values: CDR1 KGHSH, CDR2 LQKENI. This chain's CDR3 is CASSPPASGANTGELFF. The entire variable domain, with the rest obtained from reference TRBV18 and TRBJ2-2, is as follows: NAGVMQNPRHLVRRRGQEARLRCSPMKGHSHVYWYRQLPEEGLKFMVYLQKENIIDESGMPKERFSAEFPKEGPSILRIQQVVRGDSAAYFCASSPPASGANTGELFFGEGSRLTVL.

This chain connects TRBV5-5 to TRBJ1-1; the TRBD1 assignment by TCRdb is unverifiable without DNA. Germline CDR1 and CDR2: SGHKS and YYEKEE (reference sequence). The CDR3 has 16 residues. CDR3 region: CASSPPKGDMNTEAFF.

CDR3 amino acids: CASSSIWALNTGELFF. The J gene is TRBJ2-2, the V gene TRBV5-1; as DNA is missing, the TRBD2 call by TCRdb cannot be tested. Germline CDR1 reads SGHRS; CDR2 reads YFSETQ. CDR3 size: 16 residues.

The chain combines TRBV9 with TRBJ2-1. This CDR3 region has 13 residues. Germline values: CDR1 SGDLS, CDR2 YYNGEE. The CDR3 reads CASSVSFEEEQFF. The variable domain in full, completed from reference TRBV9 and TRBJ2-1, reads DSGVTQTPKHLITATGQRVTLRCSPRSGDLSVYWYQQSLDQGLQFLIQYYNGEERAKGNILERFSAQQFPDLHSELNLSSLELGDSALYFCASSVSFEEEQFFGPGTRLTVL.

V gene TRBV12-3 or TRBV12-4 combines with J gene TRBJ2-6; TCRdb's assignment of TRBD1 cannot be checked, as there is no DNA. This CDR3 comprises 18 residues. CDR3 sequence: CASSLYGQENTGANVLTF.

This chain joins TRBV7-2 and TRBJ2-1; TCRdb's D gene call, TRBD1, goes unchecked for lack of DNA. The CDR3 covers 15 residues. Germline V gives CDR1 SGHTA, CDR2 FQGNSA. This CDR3 reads CASSSPGQGNNEQFF.

The chain uses TRBV20-1 and TRBJ1-4; without DNA, the TCRdb call of TRBD1 cannot be checked. There are 15 residues in the CDR3. CDR1 and CDR2 from the germline V gene are DFQATT and SNEGSKA (reference sequence). The CDR3 reads CSASPNRGTNEKLFF.

The J gene is TRBJ2-2, the V gene TRBV4-3; lacking DNA, the TRBD1 call made by TCRdb goes unchecked. The CDR3 spans 17 residues. Germline CDR1 is LGHNA and CDR2 is YSLEER. CDR3: CASSHMGGESDTGELFF.